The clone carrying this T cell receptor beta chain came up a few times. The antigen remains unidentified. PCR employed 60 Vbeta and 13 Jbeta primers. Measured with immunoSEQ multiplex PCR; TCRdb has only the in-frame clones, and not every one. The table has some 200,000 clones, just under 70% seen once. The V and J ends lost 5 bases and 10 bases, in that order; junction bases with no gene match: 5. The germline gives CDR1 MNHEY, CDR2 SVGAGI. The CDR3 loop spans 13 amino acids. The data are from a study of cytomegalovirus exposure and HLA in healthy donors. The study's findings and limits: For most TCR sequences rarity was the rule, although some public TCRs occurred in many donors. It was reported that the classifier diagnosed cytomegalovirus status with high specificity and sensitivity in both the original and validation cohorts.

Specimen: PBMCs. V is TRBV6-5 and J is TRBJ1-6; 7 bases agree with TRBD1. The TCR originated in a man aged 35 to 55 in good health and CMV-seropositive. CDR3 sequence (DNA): TGTGCCAGCAGTCCTGACAGGGAGTCACCCCTCCACTTT. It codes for CASSPDRESPLHF.